This T cell receptor (beta chain) was identified during a study of T-cell reconstitution after alpha-beta-depleted transplantation in children. Findings of the study overall: Most T-cell counts and diversity one year after the transplant came from T cells that were newly produced.

On this clonotype: Antigen specificity is unknown.

Preparation of the TCRbeta library involved a method that used unique molecular identifiers. TCRdb ran MiXCR on the PCR reads and lists one entry per CDR3 protein. The top ten hold approximately 0.8% of the sample, which has under 850,000 distinct CDR3 sequences, about 12% seen once. Sequenced here: PBMCs, sampled before TCRalphabeta/CD19-depleted stem cell transplant. This clonotype was sampled from a girl between 2 and 10 years old with congenital amegakaryocytic thrombocytopenia, due to receive a stem cell transplant.

The CDR3 here is CASSLRVRHNGDTQYF. CDR3 sequence (DNA): TGCGCCAGCAGCCTCCGTGTACGCCACAACGGCGATACGCAGTATTTT. The genes are TRBV5-1 and TRBJ2-3, with D hard to call. The germline V gene has CDR1 SGHRS and CDR2 YFSETQ. The CDR3 runs to 16 residues. V was clipped by 4 bases and J by 6 bases, with 21 bases between them.